The entry below describes one T cell receptor beta chain. The V gene lost 1 base and the J gene lost 8 bases, with 8 bases spanning the gap. CDR3 length equals 12 residues. Germline assignment: CDR1 SGHVS and CDR2 FQNEAQ. The data were obtained in a study of T cell responses to AZD1222 COVID-19 vaccine. Clones were sequenced by immunoSEQ multiplex PCR, and TCRdb holds only the in-frame ones, with some missing. The sample records 90,000 to 140,000 clones, around 87% being singletons. Sequences were derived from peripheral blood, sampled on day 0 of AZD1222 vaccination. This receptor was identified in an adult in good health. The rearrangement uses TRBV7-8 and TRBJ1-1; D is undetermined. Here the CDR3 reads CASSLEVGEAFF. As DNA, the CDR3 is TGTGCCAGCAGCTTAGAAGTAGGGGAAGCTTTCTTT.